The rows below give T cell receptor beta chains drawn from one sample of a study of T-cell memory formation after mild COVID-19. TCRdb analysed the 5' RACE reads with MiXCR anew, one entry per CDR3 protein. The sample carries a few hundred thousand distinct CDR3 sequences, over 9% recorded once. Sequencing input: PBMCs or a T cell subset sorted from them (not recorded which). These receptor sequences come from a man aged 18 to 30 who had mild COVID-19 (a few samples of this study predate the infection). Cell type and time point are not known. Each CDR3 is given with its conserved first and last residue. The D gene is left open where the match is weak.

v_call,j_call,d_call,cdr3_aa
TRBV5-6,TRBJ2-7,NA,CASSFFRALSYEQYF
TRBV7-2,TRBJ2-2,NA,CASSSLLDGLITGELFF
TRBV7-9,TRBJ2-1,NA,CASSLTRHSYNEQFF
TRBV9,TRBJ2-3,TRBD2,CASSLRNSGVGTDTQYF
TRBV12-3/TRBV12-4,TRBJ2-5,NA,CASSFSLTDRETQYF
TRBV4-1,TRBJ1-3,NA,CASSTPGYGNTIYF
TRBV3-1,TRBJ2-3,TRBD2,CASSRTSAMGLAGASGTQYF
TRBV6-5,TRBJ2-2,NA,CASSYADGSAGELFF
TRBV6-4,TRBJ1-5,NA,CASSEIRGQPQHF
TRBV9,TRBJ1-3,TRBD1,CASSAAPGQGLGAGNTIYF
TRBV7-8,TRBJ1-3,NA,CDSSPPGISGNTIYF
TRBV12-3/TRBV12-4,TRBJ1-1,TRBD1,CASSHTGGKDTEAFF
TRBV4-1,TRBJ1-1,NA,CASSQDRAVTEAFF
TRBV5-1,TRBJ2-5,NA,CASSFGVIGGRETQYF
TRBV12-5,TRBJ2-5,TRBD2,CASGPIRQTSGGKTQYF
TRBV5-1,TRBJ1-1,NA,CASIYGGSTEAFF
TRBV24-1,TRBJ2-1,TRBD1,CATSDSGQGDDEQFF
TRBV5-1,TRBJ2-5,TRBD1,CASTNRGPRRGTQYF
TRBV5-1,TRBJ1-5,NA,CASSLGRADQPQHF
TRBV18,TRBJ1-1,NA,CASQDGRGGYTEAFF
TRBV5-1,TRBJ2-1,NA,CASSLFNGGDEQFF
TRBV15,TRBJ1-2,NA,CATTQDRNYGYTF
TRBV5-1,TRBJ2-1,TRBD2,CASSPSGGVGNEQFF
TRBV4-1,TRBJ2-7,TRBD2,CASSQVGRGSYEQYF
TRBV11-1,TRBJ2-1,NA,CASSLASGGSYNEQFF
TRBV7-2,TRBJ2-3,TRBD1,CATMPGQITDTQYF
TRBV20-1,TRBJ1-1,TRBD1,CSARAQGARAEAFF
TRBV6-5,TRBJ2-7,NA,CASSAQGVSYEQYF
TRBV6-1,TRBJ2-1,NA,CASTRDGSYNEQFF
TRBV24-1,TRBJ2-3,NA,CATSAPGPGTDTQYF
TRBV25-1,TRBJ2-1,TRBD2,CASSEGGGRNEQFF
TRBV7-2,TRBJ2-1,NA,CASSGRVGLYYNEQFF
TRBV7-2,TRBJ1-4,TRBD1,CASSKDRSSEKLFF